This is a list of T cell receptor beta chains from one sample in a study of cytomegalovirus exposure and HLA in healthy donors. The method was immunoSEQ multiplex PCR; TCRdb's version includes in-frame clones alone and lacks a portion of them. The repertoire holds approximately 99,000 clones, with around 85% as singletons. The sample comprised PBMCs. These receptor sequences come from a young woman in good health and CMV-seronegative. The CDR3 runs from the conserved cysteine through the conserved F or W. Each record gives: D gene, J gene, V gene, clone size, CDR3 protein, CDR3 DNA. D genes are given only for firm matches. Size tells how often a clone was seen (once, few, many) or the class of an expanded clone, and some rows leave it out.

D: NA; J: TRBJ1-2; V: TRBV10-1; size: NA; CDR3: CASSECRDFLGYTF; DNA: TGCGCCAGCAGTGAGTGCAGGGACTTTTTGGGCTACACCTTC
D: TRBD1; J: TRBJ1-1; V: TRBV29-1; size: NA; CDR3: CSVDRGFTEAFF; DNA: TGCAGCGTAGACAGGGGATTCACTGAAGCTTTCTTT
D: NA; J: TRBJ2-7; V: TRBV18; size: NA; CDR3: CASSLGRGSYEQYF; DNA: TGTGCCAGCTCACTTGGCAGGGGCTCCTACGAGCAGTACTTC
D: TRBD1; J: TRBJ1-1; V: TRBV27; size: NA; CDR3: CASSRQGLNTEAFF; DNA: TGTGCCAGCAGTCGACAGGGCCTGAACACTGAAGCTTTCTTT
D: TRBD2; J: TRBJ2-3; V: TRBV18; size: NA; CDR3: CASRSGGGTDTQYF; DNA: TGTGCCAGCCGCAGCGGGGGGGGCACAGATACGCAGTATTTT
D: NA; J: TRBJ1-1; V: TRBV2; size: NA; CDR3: CASSPREGNTEAFF; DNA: TGTGCCAGCAGTCCGCGAGAGGGGAACACTGAAGCTTTCTTT
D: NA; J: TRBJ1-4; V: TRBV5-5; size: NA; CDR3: CASSFNGATNEKLFF; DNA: TGTGCCAGCAGCTTCAACGGTGCAACTAATGAAAAACTGTTTTTT
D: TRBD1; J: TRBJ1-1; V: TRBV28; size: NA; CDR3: CASSPGTGNTEAFF; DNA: TGTGCCAGCAGCCCTGGGACAGGGAACACTGAAGCTTTCTTT
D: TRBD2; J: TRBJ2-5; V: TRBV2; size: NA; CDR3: CASTRGLAGAQGETQYF; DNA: TGTGCCAGCACACGGGGGCTAGCGGGGGCGCAGGGAGAGACCCAGTACTTC
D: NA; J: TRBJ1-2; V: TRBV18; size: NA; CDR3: CASSPRTDSNYGYTF; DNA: TGTGCCAGCTCACCCCGGACAGATTCTAACTATGGCTACACCTTC
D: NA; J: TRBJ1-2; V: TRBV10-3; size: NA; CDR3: CAISESSGYSSGYTF; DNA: TGTGCCATCAGTGAGTCGAGCGGGTACAGCTCTGGCTACACCTTC
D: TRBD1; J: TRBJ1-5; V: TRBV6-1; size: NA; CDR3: CASSPGQGVNQPQHF; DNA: TGTGCCAGCAGTCCGGGACAGGGCGTAAATCAGCCCCAGCATTTT
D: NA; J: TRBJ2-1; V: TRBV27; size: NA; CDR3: CASRIGGPLNEQFF; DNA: TGTGCCAGCAGAATCGGGGGGCCACTTAATGAGCAGTTCTTC
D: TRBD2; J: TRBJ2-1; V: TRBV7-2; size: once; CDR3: CASSLSGGHSYNEQFF; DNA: TGTGCCAGCAGCCTTAGCGGGGGGCACTCCTACAATGAGCAGTTCTTC
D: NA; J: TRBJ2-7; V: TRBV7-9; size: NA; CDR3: CASSPHYEQYF; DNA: TGTGCCAGCAGCCCCCACTACGAGCAGTACTTC
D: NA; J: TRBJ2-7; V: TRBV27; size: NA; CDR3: CASSLHYEQYF; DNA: TGTGCCAGCAGTCTCCACTACGAGCAGTACTTC
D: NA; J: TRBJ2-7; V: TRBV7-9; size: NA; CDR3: CASSPGSGEQYF; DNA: TGTGCCAGCAGCCCCGGGTCGGGCGAGCAGTACTTC
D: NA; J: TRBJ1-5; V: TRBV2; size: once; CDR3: CASSETQVGNQPQHF; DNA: TGTGCCAGCAGTGAAACCCAGGTGGGTAATCAGCCCCAGCATTTT
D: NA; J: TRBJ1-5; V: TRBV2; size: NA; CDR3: CASAGTNQPQHF; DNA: TGTGCCAGCGCTGGGACAAATCAGCCCCAGCATTTT
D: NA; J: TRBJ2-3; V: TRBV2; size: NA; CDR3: CGIYSTDTQYF; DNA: TGCGGGATTTATAGCACAGATACGCAGTATTTT
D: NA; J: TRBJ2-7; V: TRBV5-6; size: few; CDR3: CASSGEADYEQYF; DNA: TGTGCCAGCTCTGGGGAGGCCGACTACGAGCAGTACTTC
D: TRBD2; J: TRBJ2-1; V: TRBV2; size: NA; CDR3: CASSESRTSGAEQFF; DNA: TGTGCCAGCAGTGAAAGTAGGACTAGCGGGGCCGAGCAGTTCTTC
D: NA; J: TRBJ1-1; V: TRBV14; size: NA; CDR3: CASSLLPANTEAFF; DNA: TGTGCCAGCAGCCTTCTACCCGCGAACACTGAAGCTTTCTTT
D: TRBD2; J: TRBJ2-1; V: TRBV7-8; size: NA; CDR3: CASSLSGGAQEQFF; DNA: TGTGCCAGCAGCCTTAGCGGGGGGGCGCAAGAGCAGTTCTTC